This T cell receptor (beta chain) was identified in a study of T cell changes during pregnancy in multiple sclerosis. Clones were sequenced by immunoSEQ multiplex PCR, and TCRdb holds only the in-frame ones, with some missing. The table lists 85,000 to 130,000 clones, about 90% of them singletons. The germline V gene encodes CDR1 SGHRS and CDR2 YFSETQ. Trimming left V 4 bases short and J 3 bases short, with 13 bases between. The CDR3 runs to 15 residues. This clone came up once. The sequencing here drew on peripheral blood, taken before pregnancy. The origin of this receptor is a female donor with multiple sclerosis, enrolled in a pregnancy study. V usage is TRBV5-1 and J usage is TRBJ1-4; D might be TRBD1 (6 bases). The CDR3 region is CASSLQGSPNEKLFF. The CDR3 DNA is TGCGCCAGCAGCCTTCAGGGGAGTCCTAATGAAAAACTGTTTTTT.